Listed here are 31 T cell receptor beta chains from one sample, sequenced in a study of blood T cell repertoires in COVID-19. Libraries were prepared by immunoSEQ multiplex PCR; TCRdb keeps only in-frame clonotypes and omits some of them. In the table there are about 400,000 clones, roughly 88% of which are singletons. Sequencing was done on a sample of PBMCs or T cells enriched from blood (not recorded which). Receptor source: a woman aged 25 to 39 with acute COVID-19.

The rearrangement joins TRBV7-2 to TRBJ2-3, with D possibly TRBD1 on 5 matching bases. Trimming removed 2 bases from V and 1 base from J, with 13 bases in between. Germline V lookup: CDR1 SGHTA, CDR2 FQGNSA. CDR3 length: 16 amino acids. The DNA of the CDR3 is TGTGCCAGCAGCTTACAGTCAGGGCTAGGCACAGATACGCAGTATTTT. This translates into CASSLQSGLGTDTQYF.

The rearrangement uses TRBV5-1 and TRBJ1-1; 8 bases match TRBD1. Germline V gene lookup returns CDR1 SGHRS and CDR2 YFSETQ. The trim removed 3 bases at V and 4 bases at J, leaving 8 bases unmatched. There are 15 residues in the CDR3. This chain's CDR3 is CASSYQGARGTEAFF. The CDR3 DNA sequence: TGCGCCAGCAGCTATCAGGGGGCGCGAGGCACTGAAGCTTTCTTT.

CDR3 sequence: CASSDRAGLREQYF. In DNA form, the CDR3 reads TGTGCCAGTAGTGACAGGGCGGGTTTACGCGAGCAGTACTTC. The chain has TRBV27 and TRBJ2-7; TRBD1 matches at 7 bases. J gave up 6 bases and V 9 bases, and 14 bases lay outside the gene matches. The CDR3 is 14 residues long. The germline gives CDR1 MNHEY, CDR2 SMNVEV (reference sequence).

The rearrangement joins TRBV5-4 to TRBJ1-1, with D perhaps matching TRBD1 (5 bases). Per the germline V gene, CDR1 is SGHNT and CDR2 is YYREEE (reference sequence). Trimming pared 0 bases from V and 2 bases from J, leaving 8 bases between. The CDR3 sequence is 14 residues long. The DNA of the CDR3 is TGTGCCAGCAGCTTGGCAGGGTCTAACACTGAAGCTTTCTTT. This translates into CASSLAGSNTEAFF.

The chain combines TRBV7-9 with TRBJ2-7, with TRBD2 matching over 9 bases. The ends lost 4 bases at V and 0 bases at J; junction bases unmatched: 10. The CDR3 extends over 17 amino acids. The germline V gene has CDR1 SEHNR and CDR2 FQNEAQ (reference sequence). The CDR3 protein is CASSSDRPSGASYEQYF. The CDR3 region has the DNA TGTGCCAGCAGCTCCGACCGACCTAGCGGGGCCTCCTACGAGCAGTACTTC. The full variable domain, with the rest looked up from reference TRBV7-9 and TRBJ2-7, is DTGVSQNPRHKITKRGQNVTFRCDPISEHNRLYWYRQTLGQGPEFLTYFQNEAQLEKSRLLSDRFSAERPKGSFSTLEIQRTEQGDSAMYLCASSSDRPSGASYEQYFGPGTRLTVT.

The genes are TRBV30 and TRBJ1-6; 7 bases agree with TRBD1. V was clipped by 5 bases and J by 7 bases; unmatched bases: 5. Germline CDR1 GTSNPN, CDR2 SVGIG (reference sequence). The CDR3 is 13 residues long. The CDR3 protein is CAWSGQPNSPLHF. The CDR3 coding sequence is TGTGCCTGGTCGGGACAGCCGAATTCACCCCTCCACTTT.

V usage is TRBV7-9 and J usage is TRBJ2-1, with TRBD2 identical over 9 bases. The V segment lost 4 bases and the J segment 4 bases; nucleotides outside the gene matches: 5. This CDR3 spans 15 amino acids. Germline V CDR1 and CDR2: SEHNR, FQNEAQ (reference sequence). The CDR3 DNA reads TGTGCCAGCAGCTCGGGGACTAGCAGGTACAATGAGCAGTTCTTC. This gives the protein CASSSGTSRYNEQFF.

V usage is TRBV6-5 and J usage is TRBJ1-4; TRBD1 is a possible D gene (5 bases). Per germline, CDR1 MNHEY and CDR2 SVGAGI. The length of the CDR3 is 11 residues. V lost 8 bases and J 9 bases, leaving 10 bases between the germline ends. The DNA for the CDR3 is TGTGCCAGCTGGGGCGGCCAAAAACTGTTTTTT. Translated: CASWGGQKLFF.

This chain connects TRBV7-2 to TRBJ1-1, with D possibly being TRBD1 (5 bases). Deletions cut 5 bases from V and 0 bases from J, with 10 bases between. Germline-derived CDR1 and CDR2 are SGHTA and FQGNSA. The CDR3 is made up of 14 amino acids. The CDR3 DNA is TGTGCCAGCAGCGCAGGACAACTGAACACTGAAGCTTTCTTT. This codes for CASSAGQLNTEAFF.

Here the CDR3 DNA reads TGTGCCAGCAGTGAGGCCGGGACAGTCAATGAAAAACTGTTTTTT. Its translation: CASSEAGTVNEKLFF. This sequence joins TRBV2 and TRBJ1-4, with 7 positions matching TRBD1. Germline V gene lookup returns CDR1 SNHLY and CDR2 FYNNEI. The ends lost 3 bases at V and 5 bases at J; junction bases unmatched: 6. The CDR3 is 15 amino acids.

The chain has TRBV7-9 and TRBJ1-6, with TRBD1 matching over 8 bases. CDR1 is SEHNR and CDR2 is FQNEAQ in the germline V gene (reference sequence). CDR3 size: 13 residues. The J segment lost 9 bases and the V segment lost 4 bases, leaving 2 bases of the junction unmatched. CDR3 protein: CASSSDRASPLHF. The CDR3 bases are TGTGCCAGCAGCTCGGACAGGGCTTCACCCCTCCACTTT.

V is TRBV24-1 and J is TRBJ2-1; 8 positions match TRBD2. The J segment lost 0 bases and the V segment lost 1 base, leaving 4 bases of the junction unmatched. Germline assignment: CDR1 KGHDR and CDR2 SFDVKD. There are 17 residues in the CDR3. DNA for the CDR3: TGTGCCACCAGTGATTTCAGGCTAGCGGGCTCCTACAATGAGCAGTTCTTC. This codes for CATSDFRLAGSYNEQFF.

The DNA for the CDR3 is TGTGCCAGAAGCCCGGTGGGACTAGCCGACAATGAGCAGTTCTTC. It is translated as CARSPVGLADNEQFF. The genes are TRBV5-3 and TRBJ2-1, with 9 bases aligning to TRBD2. TRBV5-3 is an open reading frame, and its role is uncertain. V trimming: 4 bases; J trimming: 5 bases; junction bases outside the gene matches: 7. The CDR3 sequence is 15 residues long.

The gene calls are TRBV28 and TRBJ1-1; the D is unclear. V was shortened by 7 bases and J by 2 bases, with 8 bases between the two germline ends. Germline V gene sequence: CDR1 MDHEN, CDR2 SYDVKM. This CDR3 region has 12 residues. The CDR3 nucleotides read TGTGCCAGCAAGGGAGGTAACACTGAAGCTTTCTTT. Translation: CASKGGNTEAFF.

The chain recombines TRBV7-9 with TRBJ2-1; tentative D call: TRBD2 (6 bases). This CDR3 has 13 amino acids. The V gene lost 3 bases and the J gene lost 3 bases, with 6 bases spanning the gap. CDR1 is SEHNR, CDR2 FQNEAQ, per germline (reference sequence). For the CDR3, the DNA is TGTGCCAGCAGCTTGGACTACTACAATGAGCAGTTCTTC. Protein: CASSLDYYNEQFF.

This chain connects TRBV6-1 to TRBJ1-2; tentatively, D is TRBD1 (6 bases). CDR3 length: 13 residues. The germline V and J ends were trimmed by 3 bases and 7 bases, with 12 bases remaining between them. Germline V lookup: CDR1 MNHNS, CDR2 SASEGT. CDR3 in DNA: TGTGCCAGCAGTGACAGGGGCTCCCGTGGCTACACCTTC. Encoded protein: CASSDRGSRGYTF.

The V gene is TRBV3-1 (or the pseudogene TRBV3-2), the J gene TRBJ1-4, with TRBD1 as a possible D gene (5 bases). Germline V gene lookup returns CDR1 LGHDT and CDR2 YNNKEL (reference sequence). Between the trimmed V and J ends, which lost 10 bases and 8 bases, there was a span of 11 bases. This CDR3 is built from 11 residues. The CDR3 coding sequence is TGTGCCACCCGGGGGAGGGAAAAACTGTTTTTT. It is translated as CATRGREKLFF.

This clone was detected a few times. This rearrangement joins TRBV6-4 to TRBJ1-1; weak D call: TRBD1 (6 bases). The CDR3 has 15 residues. Germline values: CDR1 MRHNA, CDR2 SNTAGT. Between the trimmed V and J ends, which lost 0 bases and 5 bases, there was a span of 13 bases. The CDR3 nucleotides read TGTGCCAGCAGTGACTCTTCGACAGGACGTACTGAAGCTTTCTTT. This gives the protein CASSDSSTGRTEAFF.

This chain links TRBV24-1 with TRBJ1-1; D uncertain. V was trimmed by 10 bases and J by 1 base, leaving 12 bases between them. Germline CDR1 is KGHDR and CDR2 is SFDVKD. This CDR3 has 13 residues. CDR3 nucleotides: TGTGCCACAGAAGCGGCGCAGAACACTGAAGCTTTCTTT. Translation gives CATEAAQNTEAFF.

The V and J genes are TRBV12-3 or TRBV12-4 and TRBJ2-7; a possible D gene is TRBD1 (5 bases). The CDR3 has 13 amino acids. The V gene lost 6 bases and the J gene lost 0 bases, with 9 bases spanning the gap. The CDR3 DNA reads TGTGCCAGCAGAATACAGGCCTCCTACGAGCAGTACTTC. As protein: CASRIQASYEQYF.

The genes are TRBV7-2 and TRBJ2-4; 11 bases align to TRBD1. The CDR3 covers 15 residues. V lost 4 bases to trimming and J lost 7 bases; unmatched junction nucleotides: 6. Germline CDR1 reads SGHTA; CDR2 reads FQGNSA. Here the CDR3 DNA reads TGTGCCAGCAGCTCTTGGACAGGGGGCGCGAACATTCAGTACTTC. Translating it yields CASSSWTGGANIQYF.

This clone appeared once. The chain combines TRBV24-1 with TRBJ2-3; 7 nucleotides match TRBD1. CDR3 length: 14 amino acids. J gave up 3 bases and V 10 bases, and 9 bases lay outside the gene matches. Germline CDR1 KGHDR, CDR2 SFDVKD. CDR3 coding DNA: TGTGCCACAGAAGACAGGGCAGGGACAGATACGCAGTATTTT. Translation gives CATEDRAGTDTQYF.

The CDR3: CASSQEVGGGATDTQYF. CDR3 nucleotide sequence: TGCGCCAGCAGCCAAGAAGTAGGAGGGGGGGCCACCGATACGCAGTATTTT. J is TRBJ2-3 and V is TRBV4-3; TRBD2 might be the D (7 bases). Germline V gene sequence: CDR1 LGHNA, CDR2 YSLEER. Trimming cost V 0 bases and J 6 bases, with 19 bases left between them. The CDR3 loop spans 17 amino acids.

The chain joins TRBV5-1 to TRBJ1-1, with D perhaps TRBD1 (6 bases). Deletions cut 2 bases from V and 1 base from J, with 9 bases between. Germline loops: CDR1 SGHRS, CDR2 YFSETQ. The CDR3 is made up of 14 amino acids. CDR3 residues: CASSFRDKNTEAFF. The CDR3 nucleotides are TGCGCCAGCAGCTTTCGGGACAAGAACACTGAAGCTTTCTTT.

The chain carries TRBV19 and TRBJ2-1; TRBD2 matches 10 bases. The germline V gene has CDR1 LNHDA and CDR2 SQIVND (reference sequence). This CDR3 has 14 residues. Germline trimming cut 9 bases from V and 10 bases from J; bases unmatched to any gene: 12. The CDR3 region has the DNA TGTGCCAGCCGTGGACCGGGACTAGCGAGAGAGCAGTTCTTC. It codes for CASRGPGLAREQFF.

The chain carries TRBV5-5 and TRBJ2-6; D is ambiguous. The CDR3 has 16 residues. Germline assignment: CDR1 SGHKS and CDR2 YYEKEE (reference sequence). V lost 3 bases and J lost 0, with 10 bases in between. The CDR3 reads CASSSVSGSGANVLTF. CDR3 DNA sequence: TGTGCCAGCAGCTCGGTTTCGGGCTCTGGGGCCAACGTCCTGACTTTC.

This chain links TRBV7-7 with TRBJ2-7; the D gene is possibly TRBD2 (7 bases). The CDR3 is made up of 14 amino acids. In germline, CDR1 is SSHAT, CDR2 FNYEAQ (reference sequence). V lost 5 bases to trimming and J lost 5 bases, with 16 bases between them. The CDR3 DNA sequence: TGTGCCAGCAGCCGTAGTGCGGGGGCCGACGAGCAGTACTTC. This encodes CASSRSAGADEQYF.

This chain joins TRBV12-3 or TRBV12-4 and TRBJ2-3; the D gene is possibly TRBD2 (5 bases). The CDR3 extends over 13 amino acids. Trimming shortened V by 10 bases and J by 3 bases, and 14 bases separated the two germline ends. Here the CDR3 DNA reads TGTGCCACCCTACTTCCGGGAACAGATACGCAGTATTTT. It encodes CATLLPGTDTQYF.

This chain joins TRBV30 and TRBJ1-3; D is undetermined. Per the germline V gene, CDR1 is GTSNPN and CDR2 is SVGIG (reference sequence). Trimming removed 0 bases from V and 5 bases from J, with 14 bases in between. The CDR3 has 15 residues. The CDR3 nucleotides read TGTGCCTGGAGTGTAGGGAGTCAAACTAGAAACACCATATATTTT. It encodes CAWSVGSQTRNTIYF.

The table lists this clone with a few counts. The J gene is TRBJ1-2, the V gene TRBV5-6, with 7 bases aligning to TRBD1. Trimming cost V 6 bases and J 3 bases; bases outside gene matches: 8. Germline CDR1 and CDR2: SGHDT and YYEEEE. The CDR3 covers 14 residues. CDR3 DNA sequence: TGTGCCAGCACCCCACAGGGGTGGGACTATGGCTACACCTTC. Translating it yields CASTPQGWDYGYTF.

The chain is built from TRBV7-2 and TRBJ2-2; 10 bases agree with TRBD2. CDR1 and CDR2 from the germline V gene are SGHTA and FQGNSA. V shed 6 bases and J 3 bases; nucleotides not matched to a gene: 10. This CDR3 region has 17 residues. The CDR3 DNA reads TGTGCCAGCAGTCTCCTTCAGCGGGGGGGCTACACCGGGGAGCTGTTTTTT. As protein: CASSLLQRGGYTGELFF. The complete variable domain, with remaining parts taken from reference TRBV7-2 and TRBJ2-2, reads GAGVSQSPSNKVTEKGKDVELRCDPISGHTALYWYRQSLGQGLEFLIYFQGNSAPDKSGLPSDRFSAERTGGSVSTLTIQRTQQEDSAVYLCASSLLQRGGYTGELFFGEGSRLTVL.